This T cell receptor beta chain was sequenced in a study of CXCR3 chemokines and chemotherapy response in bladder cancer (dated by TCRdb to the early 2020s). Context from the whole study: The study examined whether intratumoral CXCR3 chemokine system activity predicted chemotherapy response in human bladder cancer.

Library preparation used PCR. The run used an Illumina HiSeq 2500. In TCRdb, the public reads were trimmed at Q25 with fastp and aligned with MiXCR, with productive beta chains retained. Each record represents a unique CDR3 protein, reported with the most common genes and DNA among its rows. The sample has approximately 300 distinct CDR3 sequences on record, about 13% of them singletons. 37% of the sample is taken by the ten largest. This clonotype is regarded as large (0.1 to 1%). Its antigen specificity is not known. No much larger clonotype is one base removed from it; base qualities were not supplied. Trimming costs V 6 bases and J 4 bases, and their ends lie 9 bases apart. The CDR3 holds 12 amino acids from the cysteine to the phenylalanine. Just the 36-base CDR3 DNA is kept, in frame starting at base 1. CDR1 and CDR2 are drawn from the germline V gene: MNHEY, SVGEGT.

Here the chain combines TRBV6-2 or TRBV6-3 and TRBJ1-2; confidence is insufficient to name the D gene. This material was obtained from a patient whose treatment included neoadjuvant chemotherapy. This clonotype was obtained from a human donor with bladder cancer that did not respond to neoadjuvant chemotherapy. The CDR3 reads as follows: CASREGSYGYTF. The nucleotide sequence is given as TGTGCCAGCAGGGAGGGATCCTATGGCTACACCTTC.